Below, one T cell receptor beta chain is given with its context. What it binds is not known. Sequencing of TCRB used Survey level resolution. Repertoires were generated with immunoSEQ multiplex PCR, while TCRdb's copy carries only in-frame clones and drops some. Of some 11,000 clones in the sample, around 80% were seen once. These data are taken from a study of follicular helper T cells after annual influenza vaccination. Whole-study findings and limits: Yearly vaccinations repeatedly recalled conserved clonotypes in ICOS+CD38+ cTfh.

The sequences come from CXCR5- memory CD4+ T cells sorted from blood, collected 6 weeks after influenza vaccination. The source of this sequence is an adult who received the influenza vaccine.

In DNA form, the CDR3 reads TGTGCTAGTGGCCCCGGGCCGCCCAGCACAGATACGCAGTATTTT. Encoded protein: CASGPGPPSTDTQYF. This chain uses TRBV12-5 with TRBJ2-3; D gene uncertain. This CDR3 comprises 15 residues. Deletions cut 6 bases from V and 0 bases from J, with 13 bases between. Germline CDR1 is LGHNT and CDR2 is FRNRAP. Full variable domain (rest looked up from reference TRBV12-5 and TRBJ2-3): DARVTQTPRHKVTEMGQEVTMRCQPILGHNTVFWYRQTMMQGLELLAYFRNRAPLDDSGMPKDRFSAEMPDATLATLKIQPSEPRDSAVYFCASGPGPPSTDTQYFGPGTRLTVL.